Described below is a single TCR beta chain sequence and its context. Its antigen remains unidentified. These data are taken from a study of shared clonotypes between healthy human individuals. Study-wide background: Donor ages ranged 18 to 49 years: a couple of women, a few men. Overall study results and limits: Of the naive CD4 clonotypes, approximately 5% were shared across several donors. Clonotype sharing levels among donors were expected to vary with sequencing depth.

CDR3 size: 13 residues. Germline V lookup: CDR1 MDHEN, CDR2 SYDVKM. Trimming at V came to 6 bases and at J to 6 bases, leaving 3 bases not matched to a gene. Donors, without exception, were Caucasian adults residing in Nashville, Tennessee. Generated by immunoSEQ multiplex PCR, the TCRdb table keeps only in-frame clones and is missing some. Counted here are about 610,000 clones, less than 98% occurring once; the ten biggest clones make up approximately 0.057%. This rearrangement joins TRBV28 to TRBJ2-3, with 10 bases matching TRBD2. Sequenced input: naive CD4+ T cells sorted from blood. Subset given: CD45RA+ positively selected. The receptor comes from a woman in her 30s in good health. Here the CDR3 reads CASRLAGFDTQYF. CDR3 DNA: TGTGCCAGCAGACTAGCGGGGTTTGATACGCAGTATTTT.